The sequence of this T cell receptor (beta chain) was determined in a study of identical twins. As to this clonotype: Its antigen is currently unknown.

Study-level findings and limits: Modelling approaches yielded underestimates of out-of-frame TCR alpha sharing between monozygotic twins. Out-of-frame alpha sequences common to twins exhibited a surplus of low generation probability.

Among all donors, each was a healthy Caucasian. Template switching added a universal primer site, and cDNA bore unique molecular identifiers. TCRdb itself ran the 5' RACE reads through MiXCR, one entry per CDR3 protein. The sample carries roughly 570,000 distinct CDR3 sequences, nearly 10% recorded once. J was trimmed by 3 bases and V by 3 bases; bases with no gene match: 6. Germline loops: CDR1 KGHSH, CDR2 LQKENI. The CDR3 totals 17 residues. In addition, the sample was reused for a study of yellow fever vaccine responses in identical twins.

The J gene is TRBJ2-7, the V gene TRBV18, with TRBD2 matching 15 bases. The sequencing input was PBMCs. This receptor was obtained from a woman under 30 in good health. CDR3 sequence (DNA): TGTGCCAGCTCACCGAGGACTAGCGGGAGGGAACTCTACGAGCAGTACTTC. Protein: CASSPRTSGRELYEQYF.